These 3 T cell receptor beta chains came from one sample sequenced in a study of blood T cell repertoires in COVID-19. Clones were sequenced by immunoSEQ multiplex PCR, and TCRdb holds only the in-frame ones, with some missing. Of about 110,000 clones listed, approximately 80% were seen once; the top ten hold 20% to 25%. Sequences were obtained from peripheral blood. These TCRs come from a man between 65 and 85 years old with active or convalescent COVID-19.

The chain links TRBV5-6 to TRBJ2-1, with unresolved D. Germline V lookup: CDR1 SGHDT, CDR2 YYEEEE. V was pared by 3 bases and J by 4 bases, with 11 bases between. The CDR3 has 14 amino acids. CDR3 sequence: CASSSKTGYNEQFF. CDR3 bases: TGTGCCAGCAGCTCGAAGACTGGATACAATGAGCAGTTCTTC.

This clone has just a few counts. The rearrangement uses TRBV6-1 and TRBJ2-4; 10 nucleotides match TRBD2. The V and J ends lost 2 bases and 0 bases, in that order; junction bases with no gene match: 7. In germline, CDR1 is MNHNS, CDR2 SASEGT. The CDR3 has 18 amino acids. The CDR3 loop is CASSESGGVTLAKNIQYF. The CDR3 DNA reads TGTGCCAGCAGTGAAAGCGGGGGGGTAACACTAGCCAAAAACATTCAGTACTTC.

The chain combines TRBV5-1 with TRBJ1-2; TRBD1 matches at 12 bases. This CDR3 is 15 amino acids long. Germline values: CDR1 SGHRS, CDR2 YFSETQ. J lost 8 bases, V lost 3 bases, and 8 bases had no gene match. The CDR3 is CASSSSGTGGTGYTF. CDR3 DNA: TGCGCCAGCAGCTCGTCCGGGACAGGGGGCACGGGCTACACCTTC.